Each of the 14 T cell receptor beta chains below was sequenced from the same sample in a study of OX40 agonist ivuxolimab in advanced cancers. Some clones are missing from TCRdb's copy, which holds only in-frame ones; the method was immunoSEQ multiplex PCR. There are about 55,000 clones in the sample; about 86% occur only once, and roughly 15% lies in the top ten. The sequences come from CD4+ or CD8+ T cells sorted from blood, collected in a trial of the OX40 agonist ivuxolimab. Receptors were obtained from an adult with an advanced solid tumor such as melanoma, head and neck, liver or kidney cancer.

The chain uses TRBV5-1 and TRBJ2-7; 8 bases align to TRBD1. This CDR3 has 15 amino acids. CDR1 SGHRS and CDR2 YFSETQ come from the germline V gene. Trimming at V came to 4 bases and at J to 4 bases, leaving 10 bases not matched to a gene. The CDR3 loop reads CASSLSPGQDYEQYF. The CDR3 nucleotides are TGCGCCAGCAGCCTATCACCGGGACAGGATTACGAGCAGTACTTC.

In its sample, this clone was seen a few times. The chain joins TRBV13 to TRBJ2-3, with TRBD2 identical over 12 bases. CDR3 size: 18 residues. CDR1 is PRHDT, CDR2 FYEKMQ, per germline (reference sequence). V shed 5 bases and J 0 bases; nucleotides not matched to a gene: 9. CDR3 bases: TGTGCCAGCAGCGCCGCACTAGCGGGAGGTTTTAGCACAGATACGCAGTATTTT. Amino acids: CASSAALAGGFSTDTQYF. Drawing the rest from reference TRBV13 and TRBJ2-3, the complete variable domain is AAGVIQSPRHLIKEKRETATLKCYPIPRHDTVYWYQQGPGQDPQFLISFYEKMQSDKGSIPDRFSAQQFSDYHSELNMSSLELGDSALYFCASSAALAGGFSTDTQYFGPGTRLTVL.

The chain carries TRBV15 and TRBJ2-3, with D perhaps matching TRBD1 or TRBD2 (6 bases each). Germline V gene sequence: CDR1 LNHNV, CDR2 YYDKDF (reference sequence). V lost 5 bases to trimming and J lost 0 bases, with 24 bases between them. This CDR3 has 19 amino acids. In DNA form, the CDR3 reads TGTGCCACCAGCGGCCGTTTTGGGGGGACAACCGGGAGCACAGATACGCAGTATTTT. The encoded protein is CATSGRFGGTTGSTDTQYF.

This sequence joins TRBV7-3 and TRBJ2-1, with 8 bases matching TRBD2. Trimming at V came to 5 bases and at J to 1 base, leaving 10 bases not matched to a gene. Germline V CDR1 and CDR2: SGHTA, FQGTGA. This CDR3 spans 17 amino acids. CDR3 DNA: TGTGCCAGCAGCGCCACCCCTGCGGGAGGTTCCTACAATGAGCAGTTCTTC. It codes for CASSATPAGGSYNEQFF.

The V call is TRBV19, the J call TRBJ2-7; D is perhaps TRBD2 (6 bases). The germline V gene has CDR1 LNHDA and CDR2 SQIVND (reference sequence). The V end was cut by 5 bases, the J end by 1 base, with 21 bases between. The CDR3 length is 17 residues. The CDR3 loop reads CASSPGLHLAKSYEQYF. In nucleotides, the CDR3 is TGTGCCAGTAGTCCGGGACTCCACCTGGCCAAGTCCTACGAGCAGTACTTC.

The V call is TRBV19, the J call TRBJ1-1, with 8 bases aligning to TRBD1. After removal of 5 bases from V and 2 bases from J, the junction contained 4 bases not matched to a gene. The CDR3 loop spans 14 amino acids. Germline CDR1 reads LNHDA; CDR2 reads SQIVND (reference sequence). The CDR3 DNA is TGTGCCAGTAGTCGACAGGGGCGTAACACTGAAGCTTTCTTT. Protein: CASSRQGRNTEAFF.

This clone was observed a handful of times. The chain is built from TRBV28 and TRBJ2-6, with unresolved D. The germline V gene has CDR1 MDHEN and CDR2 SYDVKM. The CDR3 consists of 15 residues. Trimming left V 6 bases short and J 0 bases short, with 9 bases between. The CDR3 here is CASSPNTSGANVLTF. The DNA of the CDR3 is TGTGCCAGCAGCCCTAACACCTCTGGGGCCAACGTCCTGACTTTC.

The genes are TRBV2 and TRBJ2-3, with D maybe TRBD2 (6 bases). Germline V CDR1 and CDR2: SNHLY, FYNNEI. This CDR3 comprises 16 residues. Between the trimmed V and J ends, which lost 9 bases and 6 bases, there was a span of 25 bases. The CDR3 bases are TGTGCCAGTCCCGGGCCTAGGGCGGGATTTCTCGATACGCAGTATTTT. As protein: CASPGPRAGFLDTQYF.

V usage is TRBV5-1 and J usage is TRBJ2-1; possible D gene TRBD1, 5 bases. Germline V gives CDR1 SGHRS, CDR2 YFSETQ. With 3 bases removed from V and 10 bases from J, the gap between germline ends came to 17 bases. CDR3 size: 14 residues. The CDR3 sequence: CASSSIDRPLEQFF. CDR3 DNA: TGCGCCAGCAGCTCTATCGACAGACCCCTCGAGCAGTTCTTC. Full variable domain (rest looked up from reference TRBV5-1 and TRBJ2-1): KAGVTQTPRYLIKTRGQQVTLSCSPISGHRSVSWYQQTPGQGLQFLFEYFSETQRNKGNFPGRFSGRQFSNSRSEMNVSTLELGDSALYLCASSSIDRPLEQFFGPGTRLTVL.

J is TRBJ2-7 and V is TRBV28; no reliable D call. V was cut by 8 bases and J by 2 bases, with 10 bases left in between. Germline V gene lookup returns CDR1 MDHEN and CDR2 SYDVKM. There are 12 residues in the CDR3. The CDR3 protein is CASQTSTYEQYF. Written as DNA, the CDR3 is TGTGCCAGCCAAACGAGTACCTACGAGCAGTACTTC.

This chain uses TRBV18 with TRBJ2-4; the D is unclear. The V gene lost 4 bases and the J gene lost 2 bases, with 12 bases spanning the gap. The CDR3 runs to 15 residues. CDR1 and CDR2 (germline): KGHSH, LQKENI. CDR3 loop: CASSQTLGPKNIQYF. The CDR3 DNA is TGTGCCAGCTCACAAACGCTCGGCCCCAAAAACATTCAGTACTTC.

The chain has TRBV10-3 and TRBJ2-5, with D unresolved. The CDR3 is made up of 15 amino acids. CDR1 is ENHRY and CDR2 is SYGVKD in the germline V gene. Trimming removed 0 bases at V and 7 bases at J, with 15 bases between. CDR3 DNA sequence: TGTGCCATCAGTGAGTCGGGTCAACCTACGGGGACCCAGTACTTC. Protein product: CAISESGQPTGTQYF.

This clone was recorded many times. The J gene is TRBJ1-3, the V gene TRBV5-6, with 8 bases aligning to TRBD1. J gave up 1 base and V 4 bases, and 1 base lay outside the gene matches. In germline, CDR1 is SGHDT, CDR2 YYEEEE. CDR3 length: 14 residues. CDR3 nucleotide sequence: TGTGCCAGCAGCCGGACAGGGTCTGGAAACACCATATATTTT. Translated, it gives CASSRTGSGNTIYF.

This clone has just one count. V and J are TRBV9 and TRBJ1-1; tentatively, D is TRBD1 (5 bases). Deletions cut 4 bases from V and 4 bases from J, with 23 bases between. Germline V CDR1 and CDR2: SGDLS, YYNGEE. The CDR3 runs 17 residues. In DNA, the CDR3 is TGTGCCAGCAGCCCAAGCCCGGGGGGGTATCCTGTCACTGAAGCTTTCTTT. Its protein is CASSPSPGGYPVTEAFF. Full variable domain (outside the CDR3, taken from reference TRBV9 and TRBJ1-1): DSGVTQTPKHLITATGQRVTLRCSPRSGDLSVYWYQQSLDQGLQFLIQYYNGEERAKGNILERFSAQQFPDLHSELNLSSLELGDSALYFCASSPSPGGYPVTEAFFGQGTRLTVV.